This is a list of T cell receptor beta chains from one sample in a study of cytomegalovirus exposure and HLA in healthy donors. The assay was immunoSEQ multiplex PCR, and TCRdb's table has in-frame clones only and misses some. The table records 250,000 to 350,000 clones, around 90% of them present only once. Sequencing was performed on PBMCs. The receptor source for this set is a man aged 25-40 years in good health and CMV-seronegative. Each CDR3 is given with its conserved first and last residue.

J,V,CDR3
TRBJ2-2,TRBV11-3,CASSLGLAGGNTGELFF
TRBJ1-4,TRBV10-3,CAISDLGQGSEKLFF
TRBJ1-1,TRBV6-1,CASSPRGGNTEAFF
TRBJ2-7,TRBV7-9,CASSFEGAGGEQYF
TRBJ2-7,TRBV29-1,CSVRTGTNSYEQYF
TRBJ2-2,TRBV19,CASRVVGPNTGELFF
TRBJ2-2,TRBV9,CVRAAGELFF
TRBJ1-1,TRBV19,CASTIGGVNTEAFF
TRBJ1-5,TRBV2,CASSDEAGSDQPQHF
TRBJ1-4,TRBV9,CASSLGQGTIEKLFF
TRBJ1-6,TRBV5-4,CASSGGQEPNSPLHF
TRBJ1-2,TRBV19,CASRGLYSGYTF
TRBJ2-1,TRBV11-3,CASSLAPSGGPPNEQFF
TRBJ2-7,TRBV28,CASSPGQVLPYEQYF
TRBJ2-2,TRBV5-1,CASSTGQVNTGELFF
TRBJ2-1,TRBV5-6,CASRKERGGNEQFF
TRBJ1-6,TRBV15,CATSRDLAANSPLHF
TRBJ2-5,TRBV30,CAWDLAGGIGTQYF
TRBJ2-1,TRBV4-1,CASSTQGGQEVF
TRBJ2-2,TRBV5-4,CASTLGLAGTTNTGELFF
TRBJ2-1,TRBV6-5,CASSTDRGPYNEQFF
TRBJ2-1,TRBV6-5,CASSRLAGGNEQFF
TRBJ2-2,TRBV5-1,CASSWTNAGELFF
TRBJ1-2,TRBV13,CASSLIGRQGALARGYTF
TRBJ1-1,TRBV18,CASSPLLAGQRNMNTEAFF
TRBJ1-1,TRBV12-2,CASRLDRGPQMNTEAFF
TRBJ1-5,TRBV16,CASSQAGNQPQHF
TRBJ1-5,TRBV27,CASSLSGQGFSNQPQHF
TRBJ2-7,TRBV7-2,CASSHPMAPVDYEQYF
TRBJ2-2,TRBV7-7,CASSPYAGELFF
TRBJ1-1,TRBV19,CASSIRSVEAFF
TRBJ2-7,TRBV9,CASSHRDWGYEQYF
TRBJ2-3,TRBV5-1,CASSLGWVASTDTQYF
TRBJ2-7,TRBV11-2,CASSLDKSFHSYEQYF
TRBJ1-5,TRBV27,CASSPGWVRDQPQHF
TRBJ1-2,TRBV5-6,CASSLAGQRALRGYTF
TRBJ2-3,TRBV11-2,CASSSKKLARGTDTQYF
TRBJ2-2,TRBV5-1,CASSSVQTGELFF
TRBJ2-7,TRBV19,CASSPGTGSYEQYF
TRBJ1-4,TRBV4-1,CASSRGLGEKLFF
TRBJ2-7,TRBV27,CASSRQGSYEQYF
TRBJ2-1,TRBV4-2,CASSTTTLADTEQFF
TRBJ2-3,TRBV27,CASSFPGLDTQYF
TRBJ1-1,TRBV12-5,CASGLERGGLIGAEAFF
TRBJ1-6,TRBV4-3,CASSQDSGNSPLHF
TRBJ1-4,TRBV7-6,CASSLEGQGITYLATNEKLFF
TRBJ2-7,TRBV11-2,CASCRGANYEQYF
TRBJ1-5,TRBV10-2,CARTVTGVGNQPQHF
TRBJ2-3,TRBV6-4,CASSDSVQGPDTQYF
TRBJ2-3,TRBV27,CASSNPGGGGQVTDTQYF
TRBJ1-5,TRBV18,CASARGTSDQPQHF
TRBJ1-6,TRBV7-9,CASSLWGHSPLHF
TRBJ2-2,TRBV2,CASSDQGVRELFF
TRBJ1-3,TRBV2,CANQVGNTIYF
TRBJ2-7,TRBV18,CASSGTSGNYEQYF
TRBJ2-3,TRBV19,CASSIGTGSSTDTQYF
TRBJ1-2,TRBV7-2,CASSSQRGWANYGYTF
TRBJ2-5,TRBV5-4,CASTERRQRGPSETQYF